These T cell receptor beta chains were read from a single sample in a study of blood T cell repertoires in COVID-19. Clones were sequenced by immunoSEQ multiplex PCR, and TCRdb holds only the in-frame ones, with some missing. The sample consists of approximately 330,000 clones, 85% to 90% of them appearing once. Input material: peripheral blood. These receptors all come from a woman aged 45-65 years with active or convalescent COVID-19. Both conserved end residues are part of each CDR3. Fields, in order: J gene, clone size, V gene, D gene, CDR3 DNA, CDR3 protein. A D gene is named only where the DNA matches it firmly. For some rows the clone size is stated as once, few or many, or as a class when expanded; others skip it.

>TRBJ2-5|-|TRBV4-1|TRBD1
TGCGCCAGCAGCCAAGGGGGACAGGGAGGGGGAGAGACCCAGTACTTC
CASSQGGQGGGETQYF
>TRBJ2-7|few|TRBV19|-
TGTGCCAGTAGTATAAAGAGGGAGCAGTACTTC
CASSIKREQYF
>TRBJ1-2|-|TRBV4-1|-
TGCGCCAGCAGCCAACAACCTCCACGAGAGGCTCGCACCTTC
CASSQQPPREARTF
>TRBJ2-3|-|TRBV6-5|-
TGTGCCAGCAGTCTGACTAGCACAGATACGCAGTATTTT
CASSLTSTDTQYF
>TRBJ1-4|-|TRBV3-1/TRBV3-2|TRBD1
TGTGCCAGCAGCCGCGGACAGGCATCAACTAATGAAAAACTGTTTTTT
CASSRGQASTNEKLFF
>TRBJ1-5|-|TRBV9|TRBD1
TGTGCCAGCAGCGGGGGTGACAGGGGCAATCAGCCCCAGCATTTT
CASSGGDRGNQPQHF
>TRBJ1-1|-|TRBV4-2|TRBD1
TGTGCCAGCAGCCAAGAGGACAGGACGAACACTGAAGCTTTCTTT
CASSQEDRTNTEAFF
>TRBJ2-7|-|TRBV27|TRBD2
TGTGCCAGCAGTTTAACTAGCGGGGGCTACGAGCAGTACTTC
CASSLTSGGYEQYF
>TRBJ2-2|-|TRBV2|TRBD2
TGTGCCAGCAGCCCACTAGCGGGGGGATCCGGGGAGCTGTTTTTT
CASSPLAGGSGELFF
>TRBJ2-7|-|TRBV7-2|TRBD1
TGTGCCAGCAGCAAAACAGGGGGCATCGACGAGCAGTACTTC
CASSKTGGIDEQYF
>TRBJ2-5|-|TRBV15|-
TGTGCCACCAGCAGAGATCTAGTACAAGAAACCCAGTACTTC
CATSRDLVQETQYF
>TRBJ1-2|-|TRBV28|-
TGTGCCAGCAGTTTACACAACCTTGACTATGGCTACACCTTC
CASSLHNLDYGYTF
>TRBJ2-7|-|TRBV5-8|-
TGTGCCAGCAGCTTAATGAGGCAGACTTCCCGCTTTACCTACGAGCAGTACTTC
CASSLMRQTSRFTYEQYF
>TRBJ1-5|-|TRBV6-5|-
TGTGCCAGCAGTCCACAGGGTGTCGGCAATCAGCCCCAGCATTTT
CASSPQGVGNQPQHF
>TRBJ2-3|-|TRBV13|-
TGTGCCAGCAGCTTAGATGGGGAAGGGACTCTCACAGATACGCAGTATTTT
CASSLDGEGTLTDTQYF
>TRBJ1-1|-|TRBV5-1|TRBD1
TGCGCCAGCAGCTCGCCGGGACAGGGTGAGACTGAAGCTTTCTTT
CASSSPGQGETEAFF
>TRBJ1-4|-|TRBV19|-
TGTGCCAGTAGTCCAGACACGGCTGATAACCGAAGGGAAAAACTGTTTTTT
CASSPDTADNRREKLFF
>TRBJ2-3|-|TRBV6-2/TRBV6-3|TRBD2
TGTGCCAGCAGTCGTGGACTAGCGGGCGACACAGATACGCAGTATTTT
CASSRGLAGDTDTQYF
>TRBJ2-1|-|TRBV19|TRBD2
TGTGCCAGTAGTGACACCGGGACTAGCATCGGTGAGCAGTTCTTC
CASSDTGTSIGEQFF
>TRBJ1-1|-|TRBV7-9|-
TGTGCCAGCAGCTTAGCCCAGGGGTTGGGCACTGAAGCTTTCTTT
CASSLAQGLGTEAFF
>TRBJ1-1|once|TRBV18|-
TGTGCCAGCTCACCACGGCGGGGGGCGCCCGGATTGAACACTGAAGCTTTCTTT
CASSPRRGAPGLNTEAFF
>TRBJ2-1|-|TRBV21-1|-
TGTGCCAGCAGTGACGGGACAGGGGTCTACAATGAGCAGTTCTTC
CASSDGTGVYNEQFF
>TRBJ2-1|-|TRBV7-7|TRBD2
TGTGCTAGCAGCTTAGGCCCCGGGACTAGCGGGGGATCTTACAATGAGCAGTTCTTC
CASSLGPGTSGGSYNEQFF
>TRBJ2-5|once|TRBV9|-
TGTGCCAGCTCGGGGGTGGGACAGACCCAGTACTTC
CASSGVGQTQYF
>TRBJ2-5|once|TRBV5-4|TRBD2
TGTGCCAGCAGCTTGGACGGCGGGGGGGGCCTGGAGACCCAGTACTTC
CASSLDGGGGLETQYF
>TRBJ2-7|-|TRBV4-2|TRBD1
TGTGCCAGCAGGCAACTGGGACAGGGGTCCGAGCAGTACTTC
CASRQLGQGSEQYF
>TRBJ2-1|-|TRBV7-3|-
TGTGCCAGCAGCCTCGTATATGAGGATGAGCAGTTCTTC
CASSLVYEDEQFF
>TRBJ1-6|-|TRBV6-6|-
TGTGCCAGCAGGGCCCTGGATAATTCACCCCTCCACTTT
CASRALDNSPLHF
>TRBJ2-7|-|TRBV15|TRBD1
TGTGCCACCAGCAGAGATTGGGCGACAGGGTTGGACGAGCAGTACTTC
CATSRDWATGLDEQYF
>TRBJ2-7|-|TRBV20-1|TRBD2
TGCAGTGCCCATCGGGGGGGCGAGCAGTACTTC
CSAHRGGEQYF
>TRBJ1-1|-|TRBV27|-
TGTGCCAGCAAAGGGGGGAACACTGAAGCTTTCTTT
CASKGGNTEAFF
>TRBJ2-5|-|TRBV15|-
TGTGCCACCAGCAGAGATGCGAACTCTCAAGAGACCCAGTACTTC
CATSRDANSQETQYF
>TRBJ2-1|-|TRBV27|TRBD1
TGTGCCAGCAGCCGGGACAGGGGATCTTATGAGCAGTTCTTC
CASSRDRGSYEQFF
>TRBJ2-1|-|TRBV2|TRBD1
TGTGCCAGCAGTGAAGCAGGGACAGGGGTCTACAATGAGCAGTTCTTC
CASSEAGTGVYNEQFF
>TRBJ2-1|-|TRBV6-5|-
TGTGCCAGCAGCAGGGCCCCGGATGAGCAGTTCTTC
CASSRAPDEQFF
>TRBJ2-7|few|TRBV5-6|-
TGTGCCAGCAGCTTGGCCACTGGCGAGCAGTACTTC
CASSLATGEQYF
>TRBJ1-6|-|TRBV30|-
TGTGCCTGGAGTTTGGCAGGGCGACGTGGTAATTCACCCCTCCACTTT
CAWSLAGRRGNSPLHF
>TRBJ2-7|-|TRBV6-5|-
TGTGCCAGCAGTTACTCAGTGCCCCGTCACACCTACGAGCAGTACTTC
CASSYSVPRHTYEQYF
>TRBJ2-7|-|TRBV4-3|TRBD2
TGCGCCAGCAGCCGGGCCCCAACTAGCGGGGGAACCTACGAGCAGTACTTC
CASSRAPTSGGTYEQYF
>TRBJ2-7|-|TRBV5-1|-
TGCGCCAGCAGCTTGTATCGGAGCTCCTACGAGCAGTACTTC
CASSLYRSSYEQYF
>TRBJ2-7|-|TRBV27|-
TGTGCCAGCAGTTTTGGAGGGAGCTCCTACGAGCAGTACTTC
CASSFGGSSYEQYF
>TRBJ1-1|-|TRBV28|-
TGTGCCAGCAGTTTACACGGGGGGGCTAACACTGAAGCTTTCTTT
CASSLHGGANTEAFF
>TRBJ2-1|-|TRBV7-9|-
TGTGCCAGCAGCATCGGCTACAATGAGCAGTTCTTC
CASSIGYNEQFF
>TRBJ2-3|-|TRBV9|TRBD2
TGTGCCAGCAGCGTAGTATGGAGGGGACTAGCGGGACAATCAGATACGCAGTATTTT
CASSVVWRGLAGQSDTQYF
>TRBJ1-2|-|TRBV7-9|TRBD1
TGTGCCAGCTACGACATCCGAACAGGGGGCCATTATGGCTACACCTTC
CASYDIRTGGHYGYTF
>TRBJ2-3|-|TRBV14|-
TGTGCCAGCAGCCGACCCGGGTCCAACACAGATACGCAGTATTTT
CASSRPGSNTDTQYF
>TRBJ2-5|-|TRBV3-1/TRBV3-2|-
TGTGCCAGCAGCCAAGAAGGGGGTGGAGAGACCCAGTACTTC
CASSQEGGGETQYF
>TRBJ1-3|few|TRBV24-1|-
TGTGCCACCAGCCCCGGGTCGAACTCTGGAAACACCATATATTTT
CATSPGSNSGNTIYF
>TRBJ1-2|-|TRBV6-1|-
TGTGCCAGCAGTGAACAATTGTCGGGGTGGGGGGTTAACTATGGCTACACCTTC
CASSEQLSGWGVNYGYTF
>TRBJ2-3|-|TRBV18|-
TGTGCCAGCGCGGACAGCCTCACAGATACGCAGTATTTT
CASADSLTDTQYF
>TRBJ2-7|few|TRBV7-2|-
TGTGCCAGCAGCTTCGGTACCTACGAGCAGTACTTC
CASSFGTYEQYF
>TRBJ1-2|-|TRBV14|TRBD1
TGTGCCAGCAGCCGGCTCGGACAGGTCGTAGGTGGCTACACCTTC
CASSRLGQVVGGYTF